The 22 T cell receptor beta chains given below trace back to one sample, sequenced in a study of a mutant IDH1 vaccine in newly diagnosed glioma. These receptors lack a known antigen. Produced via immunoSEQ multiplex PCR; TCRdb's table is partial and in-frame only. The profile shows fewer than 100,000 clones, 75% to 95% of them singletons. Noted time point: week 5, during vaccination. The content of each vaccine dose was 300 ug of mutant IDH1 20-mer peptide, and topical imiquimod accompanied it. The material sequenced was PBMCs, taken from a glioma patient whose treatment included an IDH1 peptide vaccine. Source of these receptors: a woman in her fifties or sixties with glioma.

The V and J genes are TRBV27 and TRBJ2-2; D may be TRBD1 or TRBD2 (6 bases each). The CDR3 loop spans 15 amino acids. CDR1 MNHEY and CDR2 SMNVEV come from the germline V gene (reference sequence). Trimming took off 5 bases at V and 5 bases at J, with 15 bases between the two ends. CDR3 amino acids: CASSVGGRLTGELFF. The DNA for the CDR3 is TGTGCCAGCAGTGTTGGGGGGCGGTTAACCGGGGAGCTGTTTTTT.

The chain recombines TRBV20-1 with TRBJ1-1; a possible D gene is TRBD1 (5 bases). The germline V and J ends were trimmed by 6 bases and 3 bases, with 8 bases remaining between them. The CDR3 runs 11 residues. Germline lookup yields CDR1 DFQATT and CDR2 SNEGSKA (reference sequence). DNA for the CDR3: TGCAGTGCCCGGGGGTACACTGAAGCTTTCTTT. As protein: CSARGYTEAFF.

The CDR3, as DNA: TGTGCCAGCAGCTCGGGAGAGGACGGGCGGTTCTTC. Amino acids: CASSSGEDGRFF. This sequence joins TRBV11-2 and TRBJ2-1, with D tentatively TRBD2 (6 bases). Trimming cost V 4 bases and J 15 bases, with 16 bases left between them. This CDR3 has 12 residues. Germline-derived CDR1 and CDR2 are SGHAT and FQNNGV.

The V call is TRBV28, the J call TRBJ2-7; D gene ambiguous. Germline V gene lookup returns CDR1 MDHEN and CDR2 SYDVKM. Between the trimmed V and J ends, which lost 7 bases and 3 bases, there was a span of 10 bases. This CDR3 region has 12 residues. The CDR3, as DNA: TGTGCCAGCACCCTGGACGGCTACGAGCAGTACTTC. The encoded protein is CASTLDGYEQYF.

This clone was recorded a few times. The chain couples TRBV28 to TRBJ1-5; no clear D. The CDR3 has 15 amino acids. Germline lookup yields CDR1 MDHEN and CDR2 SYDVKM. V dropped 2 bases and J dropped 4 bases, with 12 bases sitting between them. DNA of the CDR3: TGTGCCAGCAGTTTAACCCAGGTTGGGAATCAGCCCCAGCATTTT. It codes for CASSLTQVGNQPQHF.

The count of this clone is one. The CDR3 DNA sequence: TGTGCCAGCAGCTTAGGACTGAATGATGAGCAGTTCTTC. Protein sequence: CASSLGLNDEQFF. The chain is built from TRBV11-3 and TRBJ2-1; D is uncertain. Germline V gene lookup returns CDR1 SGHNT and CDR2 YENEEA. The germline V and J ends were trimmed by 1 base and 8 bases, with 9 bases remaining between them. This CDR3 has 13 amino acids. The variable domain in full, with the rest retrieved from reference TRBV11-3 and TRBJ2-1, is EAGVVQSPRYKIIEKKQPVAFWCNPISGHNTLYWYLQNLGQGPELLIRYENEEAVDDSQLPKDRFSAERLKGVDSTLKIQPAELGDSAVYLCASSLGLNDEQFFGPGTRLTVL.

The chain is built from TRBV5-1 and TRBJ2-3; 11 bases are shared with TRBD1. With V trimmed by 4 bases and J by 2 bases, 3 bases remained unmatched. Germline values: CDR1 SGHRS, CDR2 YFSETQ. This CDR3 spans 15 amino acids. The CDR3 region has the DNA TGCGCCAGCAGCCTGGGACAGGGGGTCACAGATACGCAGTATTTT. This codes for CASSLGQGVTDTQYF.

The V and J genes are TRBV18 and TRBJ1-4, with 10 nucleotides matching TRBD1. The CDR3 contains 17 residues. CDR1 is KGHSH and CDR2 is LQKENI in the germline V gene. V lost 0 bases and J lost 4; bases outside the gene matches: 5. CDR3 region: CASSPPRGTGDNEKLFF. For the CDR3, the DNA is TGTGCCAGCTCACCACCGCGAGGGACAGGGGATAATGAAAAACTGTTTTTT.

The chain employs TRBV7-3 and TRBJ1-2; a weak D match, TRBD1 (5 bases). This CDR3 comprises 12 residues. Trimming took 0 bases from V and 9 from J, leaving 8 bases between them. Germline V CDR1 and CDR2: SGHTA, FQGTGA. CDR3 region: CASSLTGGSYTF. The CDR3 bases are TGTGCCAGCAGCTTAACCGGGGGGAGCTACACCTTC.

This chain connects TRBV30 to TRBJ1-4; possible D gene TRBD1, 6 bases. Between the trimmed V and J ends, which lost 4 bases and 6 bases, there was a span of 15 bases. The CDR3 covers 14 residues. Per germline, CDR1 GTSNPN and CDR2 SVGIG (reference sequence). This CDR3 is CAWKPGAGDEKLFF. The CDR3, as DNA: TGTGCCTGGAAACCGGGGGCTGGGGATGAAAAACTGTTTTTT.

The chain combines TRBV9 with TRBJ2-5, with TRBD2 matching over 12 bases. Trimming removed 4 bases from V and 5 bases from J; junction bases left unmatched: 6. The germline V gene encodes CDR1 SGDLS and CDR2 YYNGEE. CDR3 length equals 15 residues. The CDR3 region is CASSSSGRATETQYF. The CDR3 nucleotides read TGTGCCAGCAGCTCTAGCGGGAGGGCCACCGAGACCCAGTACTTC.

The chain uses TRBV30 and TRBJ1-2, with 8 bases identical to TRBD1. CDR1 is GTSNPN, CDR2 SVGIG, per germline (reference sequence). This CDR3 region has 13 residues. V shed 2 bases, J shed 7 bases, and the junction held 6 bases outside the gene matches. The CDR3 reads CAWSWTGLGGYTF. In DNA, the CDR3 is TGTGCCTGGAGTTGGACAGGGCTGGGTGGCTACACCTTC.

This clone was counted once. The chain is built from TRBV5-6 and TRBJ2-1; TRBD1 matches at 8 bases. Germline CDR1 is SGHDT and CDR2 is YYEEEE. J was trimmed by 6 bases and V by 0 bases; bases with no gene match: 5. The CDR3 is made up of 15 amino acids. CDR3 in amino acids: CASSLVWTGRNEQFF. Written as DNA, the CDR3 is TGTGCCAGCAGCTTGGTGTGGACAGGGCGCAATGAGCAGTTCTTC.

The V and J genes are TRBV6-6 and TRBJ2-5; 7 bases are shared with TRBD1. The V gene's germline CDR1 is MNHNY and CDR2 SVGAGI (reference sequence). The CDR3 is 15 residues long. V lost 0 bases, J lost 5 bases, and 6 bases stayed unmatched. The CDR3 protein is CASSYSQGGTETQYF. CDR3 coding DNA: TGTGCCAGCAGTTACTCTCAAGGGGGCACGGAGACCCAGTACTTC.

This rearrangement joins TRBV5-1 to TRBJ2-5, with D unclear. Germline V CDR1 and CDR2: SGHRS, YFSETQ. V dropped 2 bases and J dropped 5 bases, with 13 bases sitting between them. The CDR3 consists of 14 residues. For the CDR3, the DNA is TGCGCCAGCAGCTTACTCACAGTTAAGGAGACCCAGTACTTC. It specifies CASSLLTVKETQYF. The full variable domain, with the rest looked up from reference TRBV5-1 and TRBJ2-5, is KAGVTQTPRYLIKTRGQQVTLSCSPISGHRSVSWYQQTPGQGLQFLFEYFSETQRNKGNFPGRFSGRQFSNSRSEMNVSTLELGDSALYLCASSLLTVKETQYFGPGTRLLVL.

The chain joins TRBV6-6 to TRBJ1-2, with 7 bases aligning to TRBD1. This CDR3 comprises 15 residues. Germline CDR1 reads MNHNY; CDR2 reads SVGAGI (reference sequence). V shed 5 bases and J 4 bases; nucleotides not matched to a gene: 10. The CDR3: CASSQTGASSYGYTF. The CDR3 bases are TGTGCCAGCAGTCAAACAGGGGCTTCTTCCTATGGCTACACCTTC.

The V gene is TRBV11-2, the J gene TRBJ2-5, with 7 bases matching TRBD2. Trimming removed 1 base from V and 4 bases from J; junction bases left unmatched: 3. This CDR3 has 14 residues. The germline V gene has CDR1 SGHAT and CDR2 FQNNGV. CDR3 coding DNA: TGTGCCAGCAGCTTAGGACTAGCCCTAGAGACCCAGTACTTC. This sequence encodes CASSLGLALETQYF.

This clone was recorded only once. The chain recombines TRBV6-5 with TRBJ2-4; 8 positions match TRBD1. Germline-derived CDR1 and CDR2 are MNHEY and SVGAGI. This CDR3 spans 14 amino acids. The V and J ends lost 6 bases and 6 bases, in that order; junction bases with no gene match: 7. The CDR3 protein is CASRATGVVNIQYF. The CDR3 DNA follows: TGTGCCAGCAGGGCGACAGGGGTGGTAAACATTCAGTACTTC.

V usage is TRBV11-2 and J usage is TRBJ1-4; no firm D call. The V and J ends lost 4 bases and 11 bases respectively, with 17 bases between them. CDR3 length equals 14 residues. Germline loops: CDR1 SGHAT, CDR2 FQNNGV. The CDR3 nucleotides are TGTGCCAGCAGCTCACTTATGGCCCCGATGAAACTGTTTTTT. Translation gives CASSSLMAPMKLFF.

V usage is TRBV30 and J usage is TRBJ1-2; TRBD1 is a possible D gene (5 bases). CDR1 is GTSNPN, CDR2 SVGIG, per germline (reference sequence). The CDR3 consists of 13 residues. Trimming took 1 base from V and 8 from J, leaving 14 bases between them. The CDR3 DNA is TGTGCCTGGAGTGGGGGGTGGACGTGGGGCTACACCTTC. It encodes CAWSGGWTWGYTF.

This clone is a singleton in its sample. This sequence joins TRBV30 and TRBJ2-1; a possible D gene is TRBD2 (6 bases). Per germline, CDR1 GTSNPN and CDR2 SVGIG (reference sequence). The CDR3 sequence is 15 residues long. The ends were cut back, 2 bases at V and 5 bases at J, with 16 bases in the middle. CDR3 DNA sequence: TGTGCCTGGAGTAACGGGCTAGCGCATCACAATGAGCAGTTCTTC. This sequence encodes CAWSNGLAHHNEQFF.

The chain recombines TRBV10-3 with TRBJ2-7; D is uncertain. V was trimmed by 0 bases and J by 0 bases, leaving 6 bases between them. The CDR3 covers 14 residues. The germline CDR1 and CDR2 sequences are ENHRY and SYGVKD. The chain's CDR3 is CAISESKSSYEQYF. Written as DNA, the CDR3 is TGTGCCATCAGTGAGTCGAAGAGCTCCTACGAGCAGTACTTC.